This is a list of T cell receptor beta chains from one sample in a study of T cell responses to AZD1222 COVID-19 vaccine. The repertoire was sequenced with immunoSEQ multiplex PCR; TCRdb's copy has only in-frame clones and lacks some. Among about 110,000 clones listed, 87% were seen once. The sample was peripheral blood, taken on day 0 of AZD1222 vaccination. Receptors were obtained from an adult in good health. CDR3s include the opening cysteine and the closing phenylalanine or tryptophan. The D gene is left open where the match is weak. Size is stated for part of the rows, as once, few or many counts, or as a class when the clone is expanded.

j_call clone_size v_call d_call cdr3_nt cdr3_aa
TRBJ2-1 . TRBV24-1 . TGTGCCACCAGTGAAAAGACAGCGAGCTCCTACAATGAGCAGTTCTTC CATSEKTASSYNEQFF
TRBJ1-1 . TRBV6-1 . TGTGCCAGCAGTTTACTTAGGAACACTGAAGCTTTCTTT CASSLLRNTEAFF
TRBJ1-5 once TRBV6-5 TRBD1 TGTGCCAGCTACCTAAGACAGGGAAATCAGCCCCAGCATTTT CASYLRQGNQPQHF
TRBJ1-6 . TRBV7-2 TRBD1 TGTGCCAGCAGCTTATCTGGGTGGGACAGGGGTAATTCACCCCTCCACTTT CASSLSGWDRGNSPLHF
TRBJ1-1 . TRBV29-1 . TGCAGCGTTGACGGTGGGAACACTGAAGCTTTCTTT CSVDGGNTEAFF
TRBJ1-6 . TRBV2 TRBD1 TGTGCCAGCAGTGAAGGGTACAGGGGTTCACCCCTCCACTTT CASSEGYRGSPLHF
TRBJ1-2 . TRBV3-1/TRBV3-2 . TGTGCCAGCAGCCAAGAGGGGCTTGGCTACACCTTC CASSQEGLGYTF
TRBJ1-2 once TRBV5-6 TRBD1 TGTGCCAGCAGCCAGTATGGTCTTGGGGACAGTAACTATGGCTACACCTTC CASSQYGLGDSNYGYTF
TRBJ1-5 . TRBV11-2 . TGTGCCAGCAGCTTAGGAGCGAATCAGCCCCAGCATTTT CASSLGANQPQHF
TRBJ2-1 . TRBV10-3 . TGTGCCATCAGTGAAGGTAGGATGGATGAGCAGTTCTTC CAISEGRMDEQFF
TRBJ2-7 . TRBV7-2 TRBD1 TGTGCCAGCAGCTTAGAGGGGACAGTCTCCGAGCAGTACTTC CASSLEGTVSEQYF
TRBJ1-1 . TRBV27 TRBD1 TGTGCCAGCAGTTTAGGACAGGAGAACACTGAAGCTTTCTTT CASSLGQENTEAFF
TRBJ2-3 . TRBV7-8 . TGTGCCAGCACCCAAAGACCTGAATCCGTTTATACGCAGTATTTT CASTQRPESVYTQYF
TRBJ2-5 once TRBV29-1 TRBD2 TGCAGCTTCTGGGACTACGAAGAGACCCAGTACTTC CSFWDYEETQYF
TRBJ1-2 . TRBV30 . TGTGCCTGGAGTGTATCTCCTGTCTATGGCTACACCTTC CAWSVSPVYGYTF
TRBJ2-7 few TRBV18 TRBD1 TGTGCCAGCTCACCAACAGGGGGTCAAGGCGAGCAGTACTTC CASSPTGGQGEQYF
TRBJ1-3 . TRBV18 TRBD1 TGTGCCAGCTCGCCCCGGACAGGGGTCAACACCATATATTTT CASSPRTGVNTIYF
TRBJ1-2 . TRBV19 . TGTGCCAGTAGATTGGGGGGCAGAGGGCCCCTCGATGGCTACACCTTC CASRLGGRGPLDGYTF
TRBJ1-2 few TRBV7-8 TRBD1 TGTGCCAGCAGCCCCCGGGACAGGGACCATGGCTACACCTTC CASSPRDRDHGYTF
TRBJ1-4 . TRBV7-2 TRBD1 TGTGCCAGCAGCCCACTTGGACAGGGGGTTGAAAAACTGTTTTTT CASSPLGQGVEKLFF
TRBJ2-2 . TRBV11-2 TRBD1 TGTGCCAGCAGTTCGTGGGACAGCCAGAAGACCGGGGAGCTGTTTTTT CASSSWDSQKTGELFF
TRBJ1-5 . TRBV4-3 . TGCGCCAGCAGCCAGCATGAGGATCAGCCCCAGCATTTT CASSQHEDQPQHF
TRBJ1-2 . TRBV10-3 TRBD1 TGTGCCATCAGTGGGGACAGGCTCTATGGCTACACCTTC CAISGDRLYGYTF
TRBJ2-1 . TRBV19 . TGTGCCAGTAGTATCGCCTACAATGAGCAGTTCTTC CASSIAYNEQFF
TRBJ1-1 once TRBV6-6 . TGTGCCAGCAGTTACGACCGGGAGGCAGCTTTCTTT CASSYDREAAFF
TRBJ1-1 . TRBV7-8 TRBD1 TGTGCCAGCAGCCCGGGACAGGGCTGGTCCTACACTGAAGCTTTCTTT CASSPGQGWSYTEAFF
TRBJ1-1 . TRBV4-2 . TGTGCCAGCAGCCAACCAATAGGACAGACCAACACTGAAGCTTTCTTT CASSQPIGQTNTEAFF
TRBJ1-6 . TRBV7-3 . TGTGCCAGCAGCTTATATGGAAGGCAGTCCAATTCACCCCTCCACTTT CASSLYGRQSNSPLHF
TRBJ1-3 . TRBV30 . TGTGCCTGGAGCAAGATCTCTGGAAACACCATATATTTT CAWSKISGNTIYF
TRBJ2-1 . TRBV28 . TGTGCCAGCAGTTTCCGCGATGAGCAGTTCTTC CASSFRDEQFF
TRBJ2-7 . TRBV4-1 TRBD2 TGCGCCAGCAGCCAGTCGGAGAGCGGGGGGTCCTACGAGCAGTACTTC CASSQSESGGSYEQYF
TRBJ1-5 . TRBV7-9 . TGTGCCAGCAGCTTAGGGGGAGATCAGCCCCAGCATTTT CASSLGGDQPQHF